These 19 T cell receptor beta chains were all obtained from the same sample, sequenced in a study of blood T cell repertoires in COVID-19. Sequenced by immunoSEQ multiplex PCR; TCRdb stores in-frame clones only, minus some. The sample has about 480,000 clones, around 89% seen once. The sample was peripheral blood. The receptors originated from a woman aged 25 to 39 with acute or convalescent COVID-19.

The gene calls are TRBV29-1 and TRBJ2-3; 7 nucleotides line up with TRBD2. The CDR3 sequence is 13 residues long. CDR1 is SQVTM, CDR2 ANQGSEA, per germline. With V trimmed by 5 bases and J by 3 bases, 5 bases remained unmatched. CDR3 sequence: CSVRWGLTDTQYF. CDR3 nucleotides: TGCAGCGTTAGGTGGGGACTAACAGATACGCAGTATTTT.

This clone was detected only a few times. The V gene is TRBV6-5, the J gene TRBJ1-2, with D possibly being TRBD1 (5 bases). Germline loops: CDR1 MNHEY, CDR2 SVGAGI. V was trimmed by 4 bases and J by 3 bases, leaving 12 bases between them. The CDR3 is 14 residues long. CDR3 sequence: CASSSDDRHYGYTF. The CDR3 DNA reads TGTGCCAGCAGTTCCGACGACAGACACTATGGCTACACCTTC.

CDR3: CASTDSFYGYTF. In DNA form, the CDR3 reads TGTGCCAGCACGGACAGTTTCTATGGCTACACCTTC. The rearrangement uses TRBV7-9 and TRBJ1-2, with D possibly matching TRBD1 (6 bases). The CDR3 loop spans 12 amino acids. Germline lookup yields CDR1 SEHNR and CDR2 FQNEAQ (reference sequence). V lost 7 bases, J lost 4 bases, and 10 bases lay in between.

The DNA for the CDR3 is TGTGCCACCTCGGACAGTAATGACTACGAAGCTTTCTTT. Translation gives CATSDSNDYEAFF. This rearrangement joins TRBV24-1 to TRBJ1-1; D possibly corresponds to TRBD1 (6 bases). V was shortened by 9 bases and J by 8 bases, with 18 bases between the two germline ends. The CDR3 runs 13 residues. Germline values: CDR1 KGHDR, CDR2 SFDVKD.

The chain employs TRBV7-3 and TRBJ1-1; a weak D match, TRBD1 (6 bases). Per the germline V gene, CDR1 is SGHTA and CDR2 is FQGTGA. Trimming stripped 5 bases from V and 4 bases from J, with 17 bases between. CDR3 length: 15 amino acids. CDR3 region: CASSPTGTTITEAFF. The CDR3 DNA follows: TGTGCCAGCAGCCCAACCGGGACAACTATCACTGAAGCTTTCTTT.

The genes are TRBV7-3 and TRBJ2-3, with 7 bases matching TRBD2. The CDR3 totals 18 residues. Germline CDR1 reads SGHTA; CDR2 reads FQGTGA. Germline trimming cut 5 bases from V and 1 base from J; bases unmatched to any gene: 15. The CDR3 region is CASSPRREASGRTDTQYF. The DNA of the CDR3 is TGTGCCAGCAGCCCACGGCGTGAGGCTAGCGGCCGCACAGATACGCAGTATTTT.

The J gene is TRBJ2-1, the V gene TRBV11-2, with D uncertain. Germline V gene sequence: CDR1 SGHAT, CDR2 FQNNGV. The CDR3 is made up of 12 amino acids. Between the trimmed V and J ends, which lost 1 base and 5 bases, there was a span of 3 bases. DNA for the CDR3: TGTGCCAGCAGCTTAGGGCACAATGAGCAGTTCTTC. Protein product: CASSLGHNEQFF. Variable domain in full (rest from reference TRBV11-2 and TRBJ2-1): EAGVAQSPRYKIIEKRQSVAFWCNPISGHATLYWYQQILGQGPKLLIQFQNNGVVDDSQLPKDRFSAERLKGVDSTLKIQPAKLEDSAVYLCASSLGHNEQFFGPGTRLTVL.

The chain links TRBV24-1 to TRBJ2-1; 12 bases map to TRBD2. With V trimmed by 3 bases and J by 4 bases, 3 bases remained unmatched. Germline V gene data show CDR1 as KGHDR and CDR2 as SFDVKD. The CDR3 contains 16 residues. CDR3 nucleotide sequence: TGTGCCACCAGTGATGTGACTAGCGGGGGATACAATGAGCAGTTCTTC. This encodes CATSDVTSGGYNEQFF.

CDR3 sequence: CASRRTDAGYTF. The CDR3 nucleotides are TGTGCCAGCAGAAGGACAGACGCTGGCTACACCTTC. The V call is TRBV13, the J call TRBJ1-2, with a possible D match to TRBD1 (6 bases). Looked up from germline, CDR1 is PRHDT and CDR2 is FYEKMQ (reference sequence). Trimming removed 6 bases from V and 7 bases from J, with 12 bases in between. This CDR3 region has 12 residues.

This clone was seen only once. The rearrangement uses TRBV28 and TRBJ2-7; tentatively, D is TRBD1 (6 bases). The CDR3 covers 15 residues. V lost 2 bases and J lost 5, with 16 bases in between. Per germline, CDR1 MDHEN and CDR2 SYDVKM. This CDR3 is CASSLTNTGSHEQYF. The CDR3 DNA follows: TGTGCCAGCAGTTTAACCAATACAGGGAGCCACGAGCAGTACTTC. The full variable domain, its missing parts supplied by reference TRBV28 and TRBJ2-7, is DVKVTQSSRYLVKRTGEKVFLECVQDMDHENMFWYRQDPGLGLRLIYFSYDVKMKEKGDIPEGYSVSREKKERFSLILESASTNQTSMYLCASSLTNTGSHEQYFGPGTRLTVT.

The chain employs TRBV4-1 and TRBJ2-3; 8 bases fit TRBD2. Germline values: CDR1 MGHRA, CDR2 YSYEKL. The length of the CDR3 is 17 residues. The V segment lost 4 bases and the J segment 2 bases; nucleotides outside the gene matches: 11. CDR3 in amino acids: CASSLASGGGPTDTQYF. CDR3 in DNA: TGCGCCAGCAGCCTTGCCTCGGGGGGGGGCCCCACAGATACGCAGTATTTT.

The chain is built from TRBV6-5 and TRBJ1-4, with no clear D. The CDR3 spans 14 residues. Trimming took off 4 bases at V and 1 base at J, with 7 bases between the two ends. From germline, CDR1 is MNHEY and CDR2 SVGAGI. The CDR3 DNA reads TGTGCCAGCAGTTCCACCGGAACTAATGAAAAACTGTTTTTT. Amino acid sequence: CASSSTGTNEKLFF.

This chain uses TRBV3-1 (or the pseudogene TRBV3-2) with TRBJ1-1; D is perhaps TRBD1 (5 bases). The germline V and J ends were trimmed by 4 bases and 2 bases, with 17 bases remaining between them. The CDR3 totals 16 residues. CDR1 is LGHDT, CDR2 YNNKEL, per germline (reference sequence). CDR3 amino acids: CASSLNPGIRNTEAFF. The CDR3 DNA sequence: TGTGCCAGCAGCCTAAACCCAGGGATCCGTAACACTGAAGCTTTCTTT.

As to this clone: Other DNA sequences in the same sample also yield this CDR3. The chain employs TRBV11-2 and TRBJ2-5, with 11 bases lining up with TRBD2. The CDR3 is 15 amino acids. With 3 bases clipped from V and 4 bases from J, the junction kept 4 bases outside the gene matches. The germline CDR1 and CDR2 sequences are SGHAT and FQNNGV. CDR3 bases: TGTGCCAGCAGCTTTACTAGCGGGGGTCCAGAGACCCAGTACTTC. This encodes CASSFTSGGPETQYF.

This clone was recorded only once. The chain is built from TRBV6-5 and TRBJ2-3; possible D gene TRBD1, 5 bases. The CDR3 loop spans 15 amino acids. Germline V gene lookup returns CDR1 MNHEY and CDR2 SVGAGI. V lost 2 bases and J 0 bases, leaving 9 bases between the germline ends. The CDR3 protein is CASSYGQTSTDTQYF. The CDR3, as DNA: TGTGCCAGCAGTTACGGACAAACTAGCACAGATACGCAGTATTTT.

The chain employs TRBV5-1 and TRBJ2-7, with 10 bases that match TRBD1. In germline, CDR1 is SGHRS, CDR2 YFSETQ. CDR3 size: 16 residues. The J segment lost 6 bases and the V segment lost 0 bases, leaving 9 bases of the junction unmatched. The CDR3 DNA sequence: TGCGCCAGCAGCTTGGCCGCCGGGACAGGGGTTATCGAGCAGTACTTC. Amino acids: CASSLAAGTGVIEQYF.

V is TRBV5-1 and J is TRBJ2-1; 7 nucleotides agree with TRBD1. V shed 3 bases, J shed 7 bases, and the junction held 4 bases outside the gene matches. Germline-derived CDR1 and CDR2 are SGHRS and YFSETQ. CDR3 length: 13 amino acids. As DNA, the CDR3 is TGCGCCAGCAGCTACACAGGGGATAATGAGCAGTTCTTC. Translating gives CASSYTGDNEQFF.

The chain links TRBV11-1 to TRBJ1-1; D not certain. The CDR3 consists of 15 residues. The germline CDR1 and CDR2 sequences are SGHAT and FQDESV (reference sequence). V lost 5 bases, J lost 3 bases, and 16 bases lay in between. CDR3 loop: CASSRKPGWDTEAFF. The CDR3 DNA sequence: TGTGCCAGCAGCCGTAAGCCGGGGTGGGACACTGAAGCTTTCTTT.

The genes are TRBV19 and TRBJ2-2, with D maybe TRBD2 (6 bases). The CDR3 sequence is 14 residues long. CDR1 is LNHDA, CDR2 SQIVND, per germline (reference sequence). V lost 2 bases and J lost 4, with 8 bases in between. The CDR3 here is CASSILTSTGELFF. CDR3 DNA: TGTGCCAGTAGTATACTGACTAGCACCGGGGAGCTGTTTTTT.